Below, 27 T cell receptor beta chains from the same sample are listed, as sequenced in a study of radiotherapy plus CTLA-4 blockade in lung cancer. Sequencing was performed with immunoSEQ multiplex PCR; in TCRdb, only in-frame clones are kept and a portion is missing. The sample holds approximately 40,000 clones, roughly 80% seen once. The sample here was peripheral blood, taken from a patient treated with radiotherapy plus ipilimumab. These receptors all come from a human donor with non-small cell lung cancer whose response to radiotherapy plus ipilimumab could not be evaluated.

V and J are TRBV28 and TRBJ2-5, with TRBD2 matching 12 bases. Germline-derived CDR1 and CDR2 are MDHEN and SYDVKM. The CDR3 contains 18 residues. V shed 2 bases and J 5 bases; nucleotides not matched to a gene: 12. CDR3 loop: CASSLVSSGRATEETQYF. The CDR3 nucleotides are TGTGCCAGCAGTTTAGTGTCTAGCGGGAGGGCCACGGAGGAGACCCAGTACTTC.

A remark on this clone: Relative to the germline gene, one junction end is altered; a read error may explain this. The sample has other DNA sequences that encode this CDR3 too. V and J are TRBV27 and TRBJ1-6; a weak D match, TRBD1 (6 bases). CDR1 and CDR2 (germline): MNHEY, SMNVEV (reference sequence). CDR3 length equals 18 residues. DNA of the CDR3: TGTGCCAGCAGCCAGTCCCAGGTTTGGGACACCTATAATTCCCCCCTCCACTTT. Its protein product is CASSQSQVWDTYNSPLHF.

This clone was detected only a few times. The chain recombines TRBV27 with TRBJ1-5; a possible D gene is TRBD1 (5 bases). CDR3 size: 14 residues. CDR1 is MNHEY, CDR2 SMNVEV, per germline (reference sequence). The V end was cut by 4 bases, the J end by 6 bases, with 13 bases between. The CDR3 sequence is CASSSQGKGQPQHF. For the CDR3, the DNA is TGTGCCAGCAGTTCTCAGGGAAAGGGTCAGCCCCAGCATTTT.

The V and J genes are TRBV2 and TRBJ2-7; 8 bases are a match to TRBD1. This CDR3 is 14 amino acids long. V lost 3 bases and J lost 2; bases outside the gene matches: 3. The germline V gene has CDR1 SNHLY and CDR2 FYNNEI. The DNA for the CDR3 is TGTGCCAGCAGTGACTGGACAGGGACCTACGAGCAGTACTTC. Residues: CASSDWTGTYEQYF.

V is TRBV4-3 and J is TRBJ2-7, with D possibly TRBD1 on 5 matching bases. The CDR3 covers 13 residues. Germline V gene sequence: CDR1 LGHNA, CDR2 YSLEER. The V end was cut by 2 bases, the J end by 4 bases, with 9 bases between. The CDR3 here is CASSQQGGYEQYF. CDR3 in DNA: TGCGCCAGCAGCCAACAGGGTGGGTACGAGCAGTACTTC.

The genes are TRBV18 and TRBJ2-1, with 7 bases identical to TRBD1. This CDR3 spans 14 amino acids. After removal of 3 bases from V and 5 bases from J, the junction contained 4 bases not matched to a gene. CDR1 is KGHSH and CDR2 is LQKENI in the germline V gene. CDR3 loop: CASSPQGQNNEQFF. The CDR3 DNA follows: TGTGCCAGCTCACCCCAGGGACAGAACAATGAGCAGTTCTTC.

In this sample, this clone turned up a few times. The chain uses TRBV18 and TRBJ1-1; the D gene is possibly TRBD1 (6 bases). Between the trimmed V and J ends, which lost 6 bases and 1 base, there was a span of 15 bases. The CDR3 length is 15 residues. Germline-derived CDR1 and CDR2 are KGHSH and LQKENI. CDR3 DNA: TGTGCCAGCTCGCCCCAGGGGCCAGGGAACACTGAAGCTTTCTTT. Translating it yields CASSPQGPGNTEAFF.

With respect to this clone: The same CDR3 can be traced to other DNA sequences in this sample. The chain couples TRBV7-9 to TRBJ2-3; TRBD1 is a possible D gene (5 bases). This CDR3 contains 14 residues. Trimming stripped 5 bases from V and 2 bases from J, with 11 bases between. Germline-derived CDR1 and CDR2 are SEHNR and FQNEAQ (reference sequence). The chain's CDR3 is CASSPQVNTDTQYF. The CDR3 coding sequence is TGTGCCAGCAGCCCACAGGTTAACACAGATACGCAGTATTTT.

The CDR3 DNA sequence: TGTGCCAGCAGTTGGACAGGGAGGACCGGTAATGAAAAACTGTTTTTT. Translating it yields CASSWTGRTGNEKLFF. This sequence joins TRBV6-6 and TRBJ1-4; 8 bases are shared with TRBD1. The V segment lost 4 bases and the J segment 4 bases; nucleotides outside the gene matches: 8. CDR3 length: 16 residues. The germline gives CDR1 MNHNY, CDR2 SVGAGI (reference sequence).

The chain carries TRBV29-1 and TRBJ2-4; 9 bases align to TRBD1. V lost 4 bases, J lost 0 bases, and 4 bases stayed unmatched. This CDR3 is 15 amino acids long. From germline, CDR1 is SQVTM and CDR2 ANQGSEA. Written as DNA, the CDR3 is TGCAGCGTTGCCGACAGGGGGGCAGCCAAAAACATTCAGTACTTC. Its translation: CSVADRGAAKNIQYF.

Here the CDR3 reads CASSKGQGEFNEQFF. CDR3 in DNA: TGTGCCAGCAGCAAAGGACAGGGTGAGTTCAATGAGCAGTTCTTC. The chain is built from TRBV5-4 and TRBJ2-1; 8 nucleotides match TRBD1. The germline gives CDR1 SGHNT, CDR2 YYREEE (reference sequence). Germline trimming cut 4 bases from V and 6 bases from J; bases unmatched to any gene: 9. The CDR3 is 15 residues long.

This chain joins TRBV18 and TRBJ2-7, with 11 bases fitting TRBD1. With V trimmed by 3 bases and J by 1 base, 5 bases remained unmatched. From germline, CDR1 is KGHSH and CDR2 LQKENI. This CDR3 comprises 16 residues. The CDR3 protein is CASSPGQGARSYEQYF. CDR3 in DNA: TGTGCCAGCTCACCCGGACAGGGGGCTAGATCCTACGAGCAGTACTTC.

The J gene is TRBJ2-7, the V gene TRBV27; TRBD2 might be the D (6 bases). Germline-derived CDR1 and CDR2 are MNHEY and SMNVEV (reference sequence). This CDR3 has 15 residues. The germline V and J ends were trimmed by 3 bases and 1 base, with 13 bases remaining between them. DNA for the CDR3: TGTGCCAGCAGTTTCTCCGGGACTGGGTCCTACGAGCAGTACTTC. It yields the protein CASSFSGTGSYEQYF.

V gene TRBV6-5 combines with J gene TRBJ1-1; 8 nucleotides agree with TRBD1. CDR1 and CDR2 (germline): MNHEY, SVGAGI. The trim removed 7 bases at V and 6 bases at J, leaving 13 bases unmatched. The CDR3 is made up of 15 amino acids. CDR3 amino acids: CASTPLGQAGAEAFF. The DNA for the CDR3 is TGTGCCAGCACCCCCTTGGGACAGGCGGGCGCTGAAGCTTTCTTT.

This sequence joins TRBV27 and TRBJ1-5; D gene ambiguous. V was pared by 5 bases and J by 0 bases, with 11 bases between. CDR3 size: 15 residues. Germline CDR1 and CDR2: MNHEY and SMNVEV (reference sequence). As DNA, the CDR3 is TGTGCCAGCAGTCCCGGGAGGAATAGCAATCAGCCCCAGCATTTT. Amino acid sequence: CASSPGRNSNQPQHF.

This clone was seen only a few times. V gene TRBV5-1 combines with J gene TRBJ2-7; no definite D call. The CDR3 runs to 15 residues. V gave up 3 bases and J gave up 0 bases, with 13 bases separating them. Germline lookup yields CDR1 SGHRS and CDR2 YFSETQ. The CDR3 spells CASSSTMQNSYEQYF. For the CDR3, the DNA is TGCGCCAGCAGCTCCACAATGCAGAACTCCTACGAGCAGTACTTC.

J is TRBJ1-2 and V is TRBV7-3; 8 positions match TRBD1. CDR1 is SGHTA and CDR2 is FQGTGA in the germline V gene. J lost 0 bases, V lost 5 bases, and 5 bases had no gene match. The CDR3 runs to 15 residues. CDR3 in amino acids: CASSPGGSANYGYTF. In nucleotides, the CDR3 is TGTGCCAGCAGCCCAGGGGGCAGTGCTAACTATGGCTACACCTTC.

This clone came up a few times. The genes are TRBV6-5 and TRBJ1-2; a weak D match, TRBD1 (5 bases). Between the trimmed V and J ends, which lost 2 bases and 1 base, there was a span of 11 bases. Germline V gene sequence: CDR1 MNHEY, CDR2 SVGAGI. There are 15 residues in the CDR3. CDR3 sequence (DNA): TGTGCCAGCAGTTACCGGCAGGGTGTTAACTATGGCTACACCTTC. Encoded protein: CASSYRQGVNYGYTF.

Here the CDR3 reads CASSQVYQGTANYGYTF. CDR3 DNA: TGTGCCAGCAGCCAAGTTTACCAAGGGACAGCTAACTATGGCTACACCTTC. J is TRBJ1-2 and V is TRBV4-2, with 7 bases lining up with TRBD1. This CDR3 is built from 17 residues. V lost 1 base and J lost 0; bases outside the gene matches: 8. The germline V gene encodes CDR1 LGHNA and CDR2 YNFKEQ.

The chain has TRBV7-8 and TRBJ1-3; the D is unclear. CDR3 length equals 16 residues. Trimming took off 4 bases at V and 0 bases at J, with 13 bases between the two ends. CDR1 and CDR2 from the germline V gene are SGHVS and FQNEAQ. CDR3 sequence reads: CASSSLLQVSGNTIYF. The CDR3 region has the DNA TGTGCCAGCAGCTCCCTTCTGCAGGTCTCTGGAAACACCATATATTTT.

The chain carries TRBV29-1 and TRBJ2-2, with 9 positions matching TRBD1. The V gene's germline CDR1 is SQVTM and CDR2 ANQGSEA. CDR3 length: 13 residues. The V gene end was trimmed by 5 bases and the J gene end by 4 bases; junction bases not matched to a gene: 2. The DNA of the CDR3 is TGCAGCGTTCTGACAGGGGGCACCGGGGAGCTGTTTTTT. As protein: CSVLTGGTGELFF.

The sample holds one count of this clone. The V gene is TRBV7-9, the J gene TRBJ1-1; D is possibly TRBD1 (5 bases). The V end lost 5 bases, the J end lost 5 bases, and 18 bases lay between the germline ends. This CDR3 spans 15 amino acids. Germline CDR1 and CDR2: SEHNR and FQNEAQ (reference sequence). DNA for the CDR3: TGTGCCAGCAGCACCCGGGTCAGCGGGGGGACTGAAGCTTTCTTT. Amino acid sequence: CASSTRVSGGTEAFF.

The chain joins TRBV27 to TRBJ2-1; the D is unclear. V lost 4 bases and J lost 0, with 7 bases in between. The CDR3 totals 14 residues. Looked up from germline, CDR1 is MNHEY and CDR2 is SMNVEV (reference sequence). The CDR3 protein is CASSWRSSYNEQFF. The CDR3 nucleotides are TGTGCCAGCAGTTGGCGGAGCTCCTACAATGAGCAGTTCTTC.

The V gene is TRBV7-9, the J gene TRBJ2-3; the match to TRBD2 covers 13 bases. Trimming cost V 4 bases and J 4 bases; bases outside gene matches: 8. CDR1 is SEHNR, CDR2 FQNEAQ, per germline (reference sequence). CDR3 length: 17 residues. CDR3 in amino acids: CASSSYGLAGDPDTQYF. CDR3 nucleotides: TGTGCCAGCAGCTCGTATGGACTAGCGGGGGATCCAGATACGCAGTATTTT.

Note on this clone: Sequence at one end of the junction differs from germline and may be a read error. CDR3 amino acids: CASSVASGTYYEQYF. CDR3 DNA: TGTGCCAGCAGCGTAGCGAGCGGGACTTACTACGAGCAGTACTTC. This chain joins TRBV7-2 and TRBJ2-7; 7 bases align to TRBD2. The germline gives CDR1 SGHTA, CDR2 FQGNSA. The CDR3 totals 15 residues.

The J gene is TRBJ1-5, the V gene TRBV7-2; no clear D. CDR1 is SGHTA, CDR2 FQGNSA, per germline. CDR3 length: 14 amino acids. The ends were cut back, 5 bases at V and 4 bases at J, with 12 bases in the middle. The CDR3 DNA is TGTGCCAGCAGCCGATCTCGGAGTAATCAGCCCCAGCATTTT. This codes for CASSRSRSNQPQHF.

The chain uses TRBV27 and TRBJ1-4; D ambiguous. The CDR3 runs to 12 residues. The germline V and J ends were trimmed by 2 bases and 10 bases, with 8 bases remaining between them. The germline CDR1 and CDR2 sequences are MNHEY and SMNVEV (reference sequence). The CDR3 spells CASSLEGGKLFF. CDR3 DNA sequence: TGTGCCAGCAGTTTAGAGGGTGGAAAACTGTTTTTT.